This entry describes one T cell receptor beta chain. The data stem from a study of technical replicates of blood from a few donors. V shed 0 bases and J 8 bases; nucleotides not matched to a gene: 10. The CDR3 is 16 residues long. Germline CDR1 and CDR2: MGHRA and YSYEKL. Repertoires were generated with immunoSEQ multiplex PCR, while TCRdb's copy carries only in-frame clones and drops some. The sample includes 60,000 to 90,000 clones, about 97% of them seen just once. The clonotype originates from a human donor in good health. The J gene is TRBJ1-5, the V gene TRBV4-1; TRBD1 matches 7 bases. Input material: T cells isolated from PBMCs. CDR3 region: CASSQEKGRGSEPQHF. In DNA form, the CDR3 reads TGCGCCAGCAGCCAAGAGAAGGGCAGGGGGAGTGAGCCCCAGCATTTT.